This TCR beta chain stems from a study of PD-L1 blockade in urothelial cancer. This CDR3 is 14 amino acids long. The V and J ends lost 0 bases and 2 bases respectively, with 7 bases between them. Per germline, CDR1 SGHDN and CDR2 FVKESK. Sequencing was performed with immunoSEQ multiplex PCR; in TCRdb, only in-frame clones are kept and a portion is missing. Among about 38,000 clones listed, 65% to 85% were seen once. This sequence joins TRBV14 and TRBJ2-5; D may be TRBD2 (5 bases). The specimen comprised PBMCs, sampled around atezolizumab (anti-PD-L1) treatment. This TCR was sampled from a man between 60 and 70 years old with urothelial cancer. The CDR3 DNA reads TGTGCCAGCAGCCAAGATCGGGATCAAGAGACCCAGTACTTC. Translating it yields CASSQDRDQETQYF.